The T cell receptor beta chain under discussion was sequenced for a study of cytomegalovirus exposure and HLA in healthy donors. Primers included in the PCR were 60 Vbeta and 13 Jbeta primers. Produced via immunoSEQ multiplex PCR; TCRdb's table is partial and in-frame only. Counted here are approximately 220,000 clones, roughly 80% occurring once; the ten biggest clones make up about 14%. This receptor was identified in a man aged 40-49 years in good health and CMV-seronegative. Source material: PBMCs.

In nucleotides, the CDR3 is TGCGCCAGCAGCTGGCGACTTGGACAGGGGGCCTACAATGAGCAGTTCTTC. Translating it yields CASSWRLGQGAYNEQFF. The rearrangement uses TRBV5-1 and TRBJ2-1; TRBD1 matches at 10 bases. The germline V gene encodes CDR1 SGHRS and CDR2 YFSETQ. J gave up 2 bases and V 3 bases, and 8 bases lay outside the gene matches. CDR3 length equals 17 residues.